One and the same sample provided the 6 T cell receptor beta chains below, sequenced in a study of shared clonotypes between healthy human individuals (dated by TCRdb to the early 2020s). For the CD8 naive samples, CD45RO-negative cells were positively selected for CCR7, yielding a CD45RA+CCR7+ population from which TemRA cells were excluded. The library was obtained by the immunoSEQ multiplex PCR assay. Imported from immuneACCESS, the table was reduced by TCRdb to in-frame sequences with V and J called. These copies leave out some clones; in studies compared against another copy, an unresolved V gene accounts for under half, and the cause of the remainder is not known. The table for this sample lists some 2.1 million clones; over 85% of them were counted only once. Roughly 1.1% of the sample is in the top ten clones. Sequencing used naive CD8+ T cells sorted from blood. The cell subset or site label here, explained by the study, means: CD45RA+CCR7+. The receptors were sampled from a man aged 18 to 29 in good health.

The V and J genes are TRBV6-1 and TRBJ2-7; 7 bases match TRBD1. Germline CDR1 reads MNHNS; CDR2 reads SASEGT. J gave up 4 bases and V 5 bases, and 8 bases lay outside the gene matches. CDR3 length: 14 residues. CDR3 in DNA: TGTGCCAGCAGTCCGCCGGGACAGACTTACGAGCAGTACTTC. Amino acid sequence: CASSPPGQTYEQYF.

V is TRBV4-1 and J is TRBJ1-1, with D possibly being TRBD1 (6 bases). The V end lost 6 bases, the J end lost 2 bases, and 13 bases lay between the germline ends. The CDR3 runs 14 residues. Germline V CDR1 and CDR2: MGHRA, YSYEKL. DNA of the CDR3: TGCGCCAGCAGACGCGGACAGTCAAACACTGAAGCTTTCTTT. It specifies CASRRGQSNTEAFF.

Points on this clone: Other DNA sequences of this sample code for an identical CDR3. The V and J genes are TRBV28 and TRBJ2-7; 7 positions match TRBD1. Germline-derived CDR1 and CDR2 are MDHEN and SYDVKM. J lost 1 base, V lost 5 bases, and 2 bases had no gene match. The CDR3 runs to 13 residues. This CDR3 is CASSTGQSYEQYF. Here the CDR3 DNA reads TGTGCCAGCAGTACGGGACAGTCCTACGAGCAGTACTTC.

The V gene is TRBV10-3, the J gene TRBJ1-2, with D possibly being TRBD1 (5 bases). Germline loops: CDR1 ENHRY, CDR2 SYGVKD. This CDR3 region has 15 residues. Trimming removed 2 bases at V and 4 bases at J, with 14 bases between. The CDR3 loop is CAISEAGPGGYGYTF. For the CDR3, the DNA is TGTGCCATCAGTGAGGCAGGGCCCGGCGGCTATGGCTACACCTTC.

The gene calls are TRBV5-4 and TRBJ2-7; 9 bases are a match to TRBD2. The length of the CDR3 is 15 residues. V was clipped by 0 bases and J by 5 bases; unmatched bases: 6. Per germline, CDR1 SGHNT and CDR2 YYREEE (reference sequence). As DNA, the CDR3 is TGTGCCAGCAGCTTGGTTAGCGGGAGTAGCCACGAGCAGTACTTC. Translating gives CASSLVSGSSHEQYF.

The rearrangement uses TRBV6-1 and TRBJ1-2, with D perhaps TRBD1 (6 bases). Germline V CDR1 and CDR2: MNHNS, SASEGT. V was shortened by 3 bases and J by 0 bases, with 8 bases between the two germline ends. This CDR3 has 14 amino acids. CDR3 sequence: CASSDRGANYGYTF. In nucleotides, the CDR3 is TGTGCCAGCAGTGACAGGGGAGCTAACTATGGCTACACCTTC.